A single sample gave rise to the 3 T cell receptor beta chains below, sequenced in a study of T cell repertoires in cytomegalovirus infection. Using its own MiXCR run on the reads, TCRdb lists one record per CDR3 protein. The sample comprises about 740,000 distinct CDR3 sequences, approximately 40% of which are singletons, and roughly 2.9% rests with the top ten. Sequences were obtained from PBMCs. The receptors stem from a human donor in good health (CMV status not recorded). Some clones in this sample may be carry-over from other donors' samples.

This clonotype was counted only a few times. The chain couples TRBV19 to TRBJ1-5; D unresolved. Looked up from germline, CDR1 is LNHDA and CDR2 is SQIVND (reference sequence). The CDR3 sequence is 15 residues long. Trimming removed 5 bases at V and 4 bases at J, with 15 bases between. CDR3: CASSPQLTWNQPQHF. The DNA of the CDR3 is TGTGCCAGTAGTCCCCAACTGACATGGAATCAGCCCCAGCATTTT.

This clonotype was picked up a small number of times. J is TRBJ2-2 and V is TRBV28; 9 nucleotides align to TRBD2. CDR1 and CDR2 (germline): MDHEN, SYDVKM. CDR3 length: 19 amino acids. Germline trimming cut 6 bases from V and 3 bases from J; bases unmatched to any gene: 17. The CDR3, as DNA: TGTGCCAGCAGCTTAGGACTAGCGCCCTCGGAGACCGACACCGGGGAGCTGTTTTTT. Encoded protein: CASSLGLAPSETDTGELFF.

Regarding this clonotype: The CDR3 end shows no conserved phenylalanine or tryptophan, and so a read error is likely. This chain joins TRBV7-2 and TRBJ2-5, with D possibly TRBD2 on 5 matching bases. Deletions cut 3 bases from V and 5 bases from J, with 13 bases between. Germline loops: CDR1 SGHTA, CDR2 FQGNSA. The CDR3 extends over 14 amino acids. The chain's CDR3 is CASSLNSRGETQYL. For the CDR3, the DNA is TGTGCCAGCAGCTTGAACAGCCGAGGGGAGACCCAGTACTTA.